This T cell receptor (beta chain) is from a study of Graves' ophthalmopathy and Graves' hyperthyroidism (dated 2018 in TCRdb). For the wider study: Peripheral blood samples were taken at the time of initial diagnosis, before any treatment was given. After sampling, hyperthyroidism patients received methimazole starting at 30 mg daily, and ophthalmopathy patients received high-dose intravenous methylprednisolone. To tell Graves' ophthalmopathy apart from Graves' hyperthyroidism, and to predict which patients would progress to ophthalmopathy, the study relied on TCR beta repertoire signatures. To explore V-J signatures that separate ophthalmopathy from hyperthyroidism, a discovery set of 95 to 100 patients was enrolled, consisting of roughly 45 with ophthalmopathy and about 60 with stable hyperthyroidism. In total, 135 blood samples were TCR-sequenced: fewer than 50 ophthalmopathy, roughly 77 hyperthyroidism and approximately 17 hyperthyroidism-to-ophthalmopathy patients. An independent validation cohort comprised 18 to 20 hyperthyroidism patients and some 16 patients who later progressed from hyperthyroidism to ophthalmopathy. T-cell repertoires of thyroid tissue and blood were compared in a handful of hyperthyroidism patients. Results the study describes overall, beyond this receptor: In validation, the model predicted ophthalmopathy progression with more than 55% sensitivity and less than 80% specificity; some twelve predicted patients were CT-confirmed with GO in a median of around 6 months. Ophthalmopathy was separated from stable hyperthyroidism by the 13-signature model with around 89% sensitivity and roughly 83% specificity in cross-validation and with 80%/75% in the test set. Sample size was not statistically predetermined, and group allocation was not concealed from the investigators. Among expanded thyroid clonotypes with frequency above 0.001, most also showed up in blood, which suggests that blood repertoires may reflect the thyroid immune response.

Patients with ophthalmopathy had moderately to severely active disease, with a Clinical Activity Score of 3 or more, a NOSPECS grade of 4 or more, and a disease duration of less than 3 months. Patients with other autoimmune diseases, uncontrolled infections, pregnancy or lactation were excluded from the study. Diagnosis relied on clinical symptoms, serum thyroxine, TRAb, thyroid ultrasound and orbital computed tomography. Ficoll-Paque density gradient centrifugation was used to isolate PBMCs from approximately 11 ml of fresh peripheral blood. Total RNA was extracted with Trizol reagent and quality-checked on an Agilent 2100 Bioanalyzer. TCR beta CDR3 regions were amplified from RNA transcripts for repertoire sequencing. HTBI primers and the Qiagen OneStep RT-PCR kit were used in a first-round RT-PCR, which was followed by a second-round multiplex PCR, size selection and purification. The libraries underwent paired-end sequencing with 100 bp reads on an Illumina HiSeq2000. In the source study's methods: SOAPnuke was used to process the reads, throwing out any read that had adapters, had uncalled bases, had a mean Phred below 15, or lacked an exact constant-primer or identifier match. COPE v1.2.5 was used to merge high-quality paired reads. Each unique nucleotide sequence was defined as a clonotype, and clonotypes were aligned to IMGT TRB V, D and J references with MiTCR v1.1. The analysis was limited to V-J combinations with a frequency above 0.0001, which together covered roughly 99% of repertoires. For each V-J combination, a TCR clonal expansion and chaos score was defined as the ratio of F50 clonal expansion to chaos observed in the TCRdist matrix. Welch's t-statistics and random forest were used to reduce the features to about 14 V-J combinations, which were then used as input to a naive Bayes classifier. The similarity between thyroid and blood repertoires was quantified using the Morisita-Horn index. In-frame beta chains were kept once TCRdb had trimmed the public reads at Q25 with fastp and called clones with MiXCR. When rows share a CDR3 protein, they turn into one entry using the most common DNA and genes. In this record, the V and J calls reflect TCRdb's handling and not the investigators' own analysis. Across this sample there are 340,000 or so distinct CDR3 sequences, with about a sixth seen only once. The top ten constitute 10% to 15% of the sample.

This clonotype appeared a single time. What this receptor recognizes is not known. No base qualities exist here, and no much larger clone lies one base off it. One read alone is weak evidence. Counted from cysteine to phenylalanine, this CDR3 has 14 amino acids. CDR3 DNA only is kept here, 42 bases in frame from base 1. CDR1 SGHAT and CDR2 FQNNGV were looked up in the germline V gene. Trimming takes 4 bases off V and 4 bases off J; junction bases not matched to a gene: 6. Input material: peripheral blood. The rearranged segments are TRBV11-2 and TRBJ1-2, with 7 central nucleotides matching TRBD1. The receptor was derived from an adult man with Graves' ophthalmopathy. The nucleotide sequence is TGTGCCAGCAGCTCCGGACAGGTCCTCTATGGCTACACCTTC. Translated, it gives CASSSGQVLYGYTF.